The 17 T cell receptor beta chains presented below share a single source sample, sequenced in a study of blood T cell repertoires in COVID-19. This table comes from immunoSEQ multiplex PCR, and its TCRdb copy is limited to in-frame clones, with some not included. The sample records 30,000 to 35,000 clones, about 86% being singletons. The sequenced sample consisted of peripheral blood. The receptors were gathered from a woman aged 70-85 years with active COVID-19.

In this sample, this clone turned up a few times. CDR3 coding DNA: TGCAGCCTTTGGACAGGGGCTGAGCAGTTCTTC. Residues: CSLWTGAEQFF. This chain uses TRBV29-1 with TRBJ2-1; 9 bases align to TRBD1. CDR1 and CDR2 from the germline V gene are SQVTM and ANQGSEA. The V gene end was trimmed by 8 bases and the J gene end by 9 bases; junction bases not matched to a gene: 5. The CDR3 is 11 amino acids.

V is TRBV27 and J is TRBJ2-7; D is possibly TRBD2 (7 bases). V gave up 3 bases and J gave up 5 bases, with 17 bases separating them. There are 15 residues in the CDR3. Germline lookup yields CDR1 MNHEY and CDR2 SMNVEV (reference sequence). The CDR3 sequence is CASSLDGGRRHEQYF. The CDR3 DNA is TGTGCCAGCAGTTTGGACGGGGGGCGGAGGCACGAGCAGTACTTC.

J is TRBJ2-1 and V is TRBV19, with 8 bases identical to TRBD2. This CDR3 comprises 10 residues. Trimming at V came to 10 bases and at J to 13 bases, leaving 6 bases not matched to a gene. Germline CDR1 and CDR2: LNHDA and SQIVND (reference sequence). The CDR3 DNA is TGTGCCACCTCGGGAGGGACTCAGTTCTTC. Protein: CATSGGTQFF.

The chain links TRBV6-5 to TRBJ2-2, with TRBD2 identical over 11 bases. CDR1 is MNHEY, CDR2 SVGAGI, per germline. The ends lost 5 bases at V and 4 bases at J; junction bases unmatched: 3. This CDR3 comprises 15 residues. This CDR3 is CASSIAGGGTGELFF. Written as DNA, the CDR3 is TGTGCCAGCAGTATAGCGGGGGGGGGCACCGGGGAGCTGTTTTTT.

This rearrangement joins TRBV6-6 to TRBJ2-1; D is possibly TRBD2 (6 bases). Germline V gene lookup returns CDR1 MNHNY and CDR2 SVGAGI (reference sequence). V shed 5 bases and J shed 10 bases, with 18 bases lying between them. This CDR3 comprises 14 residues. This chain's CDR3 is CASSPRDFIGEQFF. The CDR3 coding sequence is TGTGCCAGCAGTCCACGGGACTTCATAGGGGAGCAGTTCTTC.

The chain employs TRBV10-2 and TRBJ1-2, with 8 nucleotides matching TRBD1. V lost 1 base and J lost 3; bases outside the gene matches: 1. From germline, CDR1 is WSHSY and CDR2 SAAADI. The length of the CDR3 is 14 residues. CDR3 in DNA: TGCGCCAGCAGTGAGTACAGGGGGGACTATGGCTACACCTTC. Translating gives CASSEYRGDYGYTF.

V usage is TRBV6-5 and J usage is TRBJ2-7; tentative D call: TRBD2 (5 bases). Germline V CDR1 and CDR2: MNHEY, SVGAGI. The CDR3 totals 15 residues. With 3 bases removed from V and 5 bases from J, the gap between germline ends came to 17 bases. The CDR3 loop is CASSYAGSRVHEQYF. The CDR3 region has the DNA TGTGCCAGCAGTTATGCTGGATCGAGGGTCCACGAGCAGTACTTC.

The genes are TRBV18 and TRBJ2-3, with 8 positions matching TRBD2. Germline CDR1 KGHSH, CDR2 LQKENI. Unmatched junction bases numbered 2, after V lost 5 bases and J lost 1 base. The CDR3 has 14 amino acids. This CDR3 is CASSELAGTDTQYF. DNA for the CDR3: TGTGCCAGCTCAGAACTAGCGGGCACAGATACGCAGTATTTT.

The gene calls are TRBV3-1 (or the pseudogene TRBV3-2) and TRBJ2-3; 12 bases match TRBD2. The J segment lost 1 base and the V segment lost 4 bases, leaving 3 bases of the junction unmatched. CDR1 is LGHDT and CDR2 is YNNKEL in the germline V gene (reference sequence). This CDR3 is built from 16 residues. Here the CDR3 reads CASSPRLAGGTDTQYF. The CDR3 coding sequence is TGTGCCAGCAGCCCACGACTAGCGGGGGGCACAGATACGCAGTATTTT.

V usage is TRBV4-3 and J usage is TRBJ1-4; no clear D gene. The CDR3 contains 18 residues. V dropped 0 bases and J dropped 2 bases, with 16 bases sitting between them. CDR1 LGHNA and CDR2 YSLEER come from the germline V gene. The CDR3 nucleotides read TGCGCCAGCAGCCAAGATCGCGGCTCCCAAGTGACTAATGAAAAACTGTTTTTT. Protein product: CASSQDRGSQVTNEKLFF.

The rearrangement links TRBV5-6 to TRBJ1-6; TRBD1 matches 10 bases. This CDR3 is 17 amino acids long. With 0 bases clipped from V and 7 bases from J, the junction kept 7 bases outside the gene matches. Germline values: CDR1 SGHDT, CDR2 YYEEEE. CDR3 sequence reads: CASSLALRGQGNSPLHF. In DNA form, the CDR3 reads TGTGCCAGCAGCTTGGCCCTCCGGGGACAGGGGAATTCACCCCTCCACTTT.

The CDR3 bases are TGTGCCAGCAGCTCGACAGTCGTAGGCACAGATACGCAGTATTTT. It specifies CASSSTVVGTDTQYF. The genes are TRBV11-3 and TRBJ2-3, with D perhaps matching TRBD1 (5 bases). The CDR3 covers 15 residues. Germline assignment: CDR1 SGHNT and CDR2 YENEEA. V gave up 4 bases and J gave up 1 base, with 12 bases separating them.

V usage is TRBV27 and J usage is TRBJ2-3, with TRBD2 matching 8 bases. J lost 0 bases, V lost 5 bases, and 7 bases had no gene match. This CDR3 has 16 amino acids. The germline CDR1 and CDR2 sequences are MNHEY and SMNVEV (reference sequence). CDR3 region: CASSPIAGFSTDTQYF. CDR3 in DNA: TGTGCCAGCAGTCCCATAGCGGGGTTTAGCACAGATACGCAGTATTTT.

V usage is TRBV4-1 and J usage is TRBJ2-4; 9 bases are shared with TRBD2. This CDR3 spans 14 amino acids. The junction had 1 base not matched to a gene; V was cut back by 1 base and J by 6 bases. The germline gives CDR1 MGHRA, CDR2 YSYEKL. CDR3: CASSQGLAVNIQYF. CDR3 DNA sequence: TGCGCCAGCAGCCAAGGACTAGCGGTAAACATTCAGTACTTC.

The chain couples TRBV5-6 to TRBJ2-5; tentative D call: TRBD2 (7 bases). Germline V gene data show CDR1 as SGHDT and CDR2 as YYEEEE. The CDR3 is made up of 16 amino acids. Trimming removed 1 base from V and 2 bases from J, with 15 bases in between. This chain's CDR3 is CASSLRSGRGQETQYF. In DNA form, the CDR3 reads TGTGCCAGCAGCTTGAGGTCGGGGAGGGGGCAAGAGACCCAGTACTTC.

This chain joins TRBV10-1 and TRBJ2-5; possibly TRBD1 for D (6 bases). The CDR3 sequence is 14 residues long. The germline V gene encodes CDR1 WNHNN and CDR2 SYGVQD (reference sequence). Trimming left V 2 bases short and J 5 bases short, with 12 bases between. The CDR3 loop is CASSERTGSETQYF. In nucleotides, the CDR3 is TGCGCCAGCAGTGAGAGAACAGGGTCGGAGACCCAGTACTTC.

The CDR3 nucleotides read TGTGCCAGCAGGCACAGGGGAGCACCCCTCCACTTT. Amino acids: CASRHRGAPLHF. V and J are TRBV6-6 and TRBJ1-6; TRBD1 matches 7 bases. This CDR3 has 12 residues. CDR1 MNHNY and CDR2 SVGAGI come from the germline V gene (reference sequence). The junction had 4 bases not matched to a gene; V was cut back by 6 bases and J by 11 bases.